This TCR beta chain emerged from a study of technical replicates of blood from a few donors. Assay: immunoSEQ multiplex PCR; the TCRdb copy retains only in-frame clones and omits some. Counted here are about 60,000 clones, about 86% occurring once; the ten biggest clones make up 4% to 6%. Germline V lookup: CDR1 SNHLY, CDR2 FYNNEI. V was clipped by 3 bases and J by 4 bases, with 9 bases between them. The CDR3 has 13 residues. The sequence came from a human donor in good health. Some clones in this sample may be carry-over from other donors' samples. V gene TRBV2 combines with J gene TRBJ2-5; tentative D call: TRBD1 (6 bases). Source material: PBMCs. Here the CDR3 reads CASSETGPETQYF. The CDR3 DNA is TGTGCCAGCAGTGAGACAGGCCCAGAGACCCAGTACTTC.